This TCR beta chain was observed in a study of T-cell reconstitution after alpha-beta-depleted transplantation in children. Construction of the TCRbeta library involved unique molecular identifiers. TCRdb used MiXCR to reprocess the PCR reads, holding one entry per CDR3 protein. The table lists approximately 590,000 distinct CDR3 sequences, about 11% of them singletons. This clonotype showed up many times. The sequence derives from a human donor who donated a stem cell graft to a child with acute myeloid leukemia. Material: PBMCs from the stem cell graft donor, obtained from the stem cell graft.

CDR3 protein: CASSQDGETQYF. The CDR3 DNA follows: TGTGCCAGCAGCCAAGATGGGGAGACCCAGTACTTC. This chain links TRBV3-1 with TRBJ2-5; D unclear. From germline, CDR1 is LGHDT and CDR2 YNNKEL (reference sequence). V was trimmed by 0 bases and J by 5 bases, leaving 4 bases between them. The CDR3 is made up of 12 amino acids.